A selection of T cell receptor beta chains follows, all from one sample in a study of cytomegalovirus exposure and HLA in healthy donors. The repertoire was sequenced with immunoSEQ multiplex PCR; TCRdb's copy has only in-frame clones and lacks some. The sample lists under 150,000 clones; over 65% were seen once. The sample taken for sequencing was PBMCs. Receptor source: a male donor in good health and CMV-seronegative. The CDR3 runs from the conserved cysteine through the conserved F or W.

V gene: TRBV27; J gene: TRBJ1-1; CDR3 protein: CASTGTGRSEAFF
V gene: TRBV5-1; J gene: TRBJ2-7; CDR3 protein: CASSLEPLREQYF
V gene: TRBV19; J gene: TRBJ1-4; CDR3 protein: CASSIGTGWEKLFF
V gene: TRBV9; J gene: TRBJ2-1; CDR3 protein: CASNERGLAYNEQFF
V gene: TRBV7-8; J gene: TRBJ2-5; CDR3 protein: CASSLVGTGGRETQYF
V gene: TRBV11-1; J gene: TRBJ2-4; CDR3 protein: CASSLNRDGIQYF
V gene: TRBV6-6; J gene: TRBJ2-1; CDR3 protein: CASSTHRGGYNEQFF
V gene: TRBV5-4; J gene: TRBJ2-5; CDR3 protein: CASSGRREETQYF
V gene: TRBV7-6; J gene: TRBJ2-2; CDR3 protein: CASGGSDNTGELFF
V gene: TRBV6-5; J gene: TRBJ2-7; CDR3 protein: CASSKADEQYF
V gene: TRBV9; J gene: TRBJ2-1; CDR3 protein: CASSVGTGLVEQFF
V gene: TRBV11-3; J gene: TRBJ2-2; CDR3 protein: CASSLQSGIYTGELFF
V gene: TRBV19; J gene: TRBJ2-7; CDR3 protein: CASMSGPSYEQYF
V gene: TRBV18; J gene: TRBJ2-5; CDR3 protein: CASSPRTGDETQYF
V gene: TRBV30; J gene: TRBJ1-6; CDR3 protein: CAWSVKRGSNSPLHF
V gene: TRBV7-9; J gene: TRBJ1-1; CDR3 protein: CASSLYGAPNTEAFF
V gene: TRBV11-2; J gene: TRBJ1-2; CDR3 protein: CASSLVSGEDYYGYTF
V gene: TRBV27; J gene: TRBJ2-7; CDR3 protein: CASSLQGQTYEQYF
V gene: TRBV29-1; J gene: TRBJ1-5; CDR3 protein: CSVEGQGGQPQHF
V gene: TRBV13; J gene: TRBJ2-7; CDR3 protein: CASSLTPSIGEAYEQYF
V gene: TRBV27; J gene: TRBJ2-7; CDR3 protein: CASSLERQGSYEQYF
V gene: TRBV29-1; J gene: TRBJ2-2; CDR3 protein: CSVDRGNTGELFF
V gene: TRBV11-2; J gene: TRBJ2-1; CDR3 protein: CASSSLAGTYNEQFF
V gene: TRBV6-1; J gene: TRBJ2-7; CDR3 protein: CASSEQLFYYEQYF
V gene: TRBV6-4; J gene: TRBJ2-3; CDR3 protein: CASSDAPSGTTDTQYF
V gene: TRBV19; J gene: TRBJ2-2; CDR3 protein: CATSGGGTGELFF
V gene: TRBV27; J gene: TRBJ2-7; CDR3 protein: CASSLSSSHAEVSYEQYF
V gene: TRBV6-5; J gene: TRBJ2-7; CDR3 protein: CASSYGRREYEQYF
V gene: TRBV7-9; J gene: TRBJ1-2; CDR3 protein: CASSLDAGVDGYTF
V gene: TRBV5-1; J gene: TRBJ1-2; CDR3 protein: CASSPGGASPTGGYTF
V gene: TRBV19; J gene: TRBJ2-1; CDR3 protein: CASSSDDRGNNEQFF
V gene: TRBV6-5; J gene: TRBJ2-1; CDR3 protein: CASSPGYNEQFF
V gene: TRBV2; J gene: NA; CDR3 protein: CATQGGGNYEQYF
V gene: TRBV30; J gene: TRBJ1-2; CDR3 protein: CAWSVLFSAYGYTF
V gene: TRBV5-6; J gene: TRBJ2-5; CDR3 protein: CASSALRGSGETQYF
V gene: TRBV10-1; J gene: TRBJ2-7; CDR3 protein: CASSESLGSYEQYF
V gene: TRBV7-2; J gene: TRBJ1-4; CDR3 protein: CASRDRGDEKLFF